The 32 T cell receptor beta chains below were found in one sample sequenced in a study of control samples from healthy donors and cancer patients. The method was immunoSEQ multiplex PCR; TCRdb's version includes in-frame clones alone and lacks a portion of them. The sample lists about 120,000 clones; approximately 90% were seen once. Sequences were obtained from blood. The receptors were gathered from a man aged 40-49 years in good health.

This chain links TRBV7-8 with TRBJ2-3, with 10 bases fitting TRBD2. CDR1 and CDR2 (germline): SGHVS, FQNEAQ. The CDR3 spans 16 residues. J was trimmed by 0 bases and V by 9 bases; bases with no gene match: 9. CDR3 loop: CASKAGGKTSTDTQYF. The CDR3 coding sequence is TGTGCCAGTAAAGCGGGGGGGAAAACTAGCACAGATACGCAGTATTTT.

The chain combines TRBV25-1 with TRBJ2-5; 7 positions agree with TRBD1. The CDR3 is made up of 14 amino acids. J gave up 5 bases and V 1 base, and 4 bases lay outside the gene matches. Germline assignment: CDR1 MGHDK and CDR2 SYGVNS. The CDR3 loop reads CASSEWTGPETQYF. CDR3 DNA sequence: TGTGCCAGCAGTGAATGGACAGGTCCGGAGACCCAGTACTTC.

There are a few counts of this clone. The V gene is TRBV7-8, the J gene TRBJ2-7; tentative D call: TRBD2 (5 bases). The CDR3 spans 14 residues. Germline CDR1 is SGHVS and CDR2 is FQNEAQ. Trimming took 1 base from V and 5 from J, leaving 12 bases between them. CDR3 nucleotides: TGTGCCAGCAGCTTAGGCGCGGGCGCGGACGAGCAGTACTTC. This gives the protein CASSLGAGADEQYF.

The chain recombines TRBV27 with TRBJ1-5; D remains unclear. The germline gives CDR1 MNHEY, CDR2 SMNVEV (reference sequence). V was clipped by 7 bases and J by 3 bases, with 13 bases between them. The CDR3 has 14 amino acids. The CDR3 is CASNSTPLNQPQHF. CDR3 DNA: TGTGCCAGCAACTCGACGCCTCTCAATCAGCCCCAGCATTTT.

The V and J genes are TRBV6-2 or TRBV6-3 and TRBJ2-2; the match to TRBD2 covers 7 bases. V lost 5 bases and J lost 5; bases outside the gene matches: 17. Per germline, CDR1 MNHEY and CDR2 SVGEGT. The CDR3 sequence is 18 residues long. CDR3 DNA sequence: TGTGCCAGCAGTCTCCCTCTGGGGGGGACCTATAAAACCGGGGAGCTGTTTTTT. Translated, it gives CASSLPLGGTYKTGELFF.

V gene TRBV12-3 or TRBV12-4 combines with J gene TRBJ2-7; 8 bases agree with TRBD1. Trimming removed 6 bases from V and 5 bases from J; junction bases left unmatched: 6. The CDR3 runs to 13 residues. Here the CDR3 reads CASSRDRGDEQYF. The CDR3 DNA reads as TGTGCCAGCAGCCGAGACAGGGGCGACGAGCAGTACTTC.

The gene calls are TRBV11-3 and TRBJ2-2; 8 nucleotides line up with TRBD2. The V gene's germline CDR1 is SGHNT and CDR2 YENEEA. V lost 6 bases, J lost 0 bases, and 9 bases stayed unmatched. CDR3 length: 17 residues. The CDR3 is CASSLSTSGTNTGELFF. CDR3 in DNA: TGTGCCAGCAGTCTGAGTACTAGCGGTACGAACACCGGGGAGCTGTTTTTT. Variable domain in full (rest from reference TRBV11-3 and TRBJ2-2): EAGVVQSPRYKIIEKKQPVAFWCNPISGHNTLYWYLQNLGQGPELLIRYENEEAVDDSQLPKDRFSAERLKGVDSTLKIQPAELGDSAVYLCASSLSTSGTNTGELFFGEGSRLTVL.

The chain links TRBV6-5 to TRBJ2-4, with D tentatively TRBD1 (6 bases). CDR1 is MNHEY and CDR2 is SVGAGI in the germline V gene. The CDR3 has 15 residues. V was pared by 5 bases and J by 1 base, with 12 bases between. CDR3 region: CASSKQGLAKNIQYF. The CDR3 nucleotides read TGTGCCAGCAGTAAACAGGGCTTGGCCAAAAACATTCAGTACTTC.

The chain links TRBV7-8 to TRBJ2-2; D unclear. The CDR3 covers 14 residues. Germline CDR1 is SGHVS and CDR2 is FQNEAQ. V lost 3 bases and J 1 base, leaving 6 bases between the germline ends. Here the CDR3 reads CASSFKQNTGELFF. The CDR3 nucleotides read TGTGCCAGCAGCTTTAAACAGAACACCGGGGAGCTGTTTTTT.

The V and J genes are TRBV4-1 and TRBJ1-3; maybe TRBD1 (5 bases). The CDR3 runs to 15 residues. From germline, CDR1 is MGHRA and CDR2 YSYEKL. Trimming shortened V by 0 bases and J by 8 bases, and 14 bases separated the two germline ends. CDR3 sequence reads: CASSQDGRASDTIYF. In DNA form, the CDR3 reads TGCGCCAGCAGCCAAGACGGCAGGGCTTCGGACACCATATATTTT.

The V gene is TRBV7-8, the J gene TRBJ1-4, with D possibly being TRBD1 (5 bases). V lost 4 bases and J lost 0, with 15 bases in between. In germline, CDR1 is SGHVS, CDR2 FQNEAQ. The CDR3 is 17 amino acids. The CDR3 region is CASSSTGRSTTNEKLFF. DNA for the CDR3: TGTGCCAGCAGCTCCACAGGTCGTTCAACAACTAATGAAAAACTGTTTTTT.

The V call is TRBV25-1, the J call TRBJ2-2, with D perhaps being TRBD1 or TRBD2 (5 bases each). The germline V gene encodes CDR1 MGHDK and CDR2 SYGVNS. V gave up 3 bases and J gave up 6 bases, with 17 bases separating them. This CDR3 comprises 16 residues. DNA for the CDR3: TGTGCCAGCAGTGATCCGGTCACAAGAGGGGCCGGGGAGCTGTTTTTT. Translation gives CASSDPVTRGAGELFF.

This chain joins TRBV4-3 and TRBJ1-2; D gene unclear. Germline assignment: CDR1 LGHNA and CDR2 YSLEER. This CDR3 contains 16 residues. Trimming left V 0 bases short and J 4 bases short, with 15 bases between. This CDR3 is CASSQDLVIKSYGYTF. In nucleotides, the CDR3 is TGCGCCAGCAGCCAAGATCTGGTAATTAAGTCCTATGGCTACACCTTC.

The CDR3: CATSSPAGARNEQFF. The CDR3 region has the DNA TGTGCCACCAGTAGCCCGGCGGGGGCTCGCAATGAGCAGTTCTTC. The chain carries TRBV24-1 and TRBJ2-1; the D gene is possibly TRBD2 (7 bases). CDR1 is KGHDR, CDR2 SFDVKD, per germline. The CDR3 length is 15 residues. The V gene lost 6 bases and the J gene lost 6 bases, with 17 bases spanning the gap.

In this sample, this clone turned up a few times. The chain uses TRBV7-2 and TRBJ1-6; D remains unclear. This CDR3 comprises 13 residues. V gave up 2 bases and J gave up 10 bases, with 9 bases separating them. Germline V CDR1 and CDR2: SGHTA, FQGNSA. This chain's CDR3 is CASSLKAPSPLHF. For the CDR3, the DNA is TGTGCCAGCAGCTTAAAGGCGCCGTCACCCCTCCACTTT.

The genes are TRBV10-3 and TRBJ1-6; 10 nucleotides match TRBD1. The germline V gene has CDR1 ENHRY and CDR2 SYGVKD. The length of the CDR3 is 14 residues. V lost 6 bases, J lost 10 bases, and 6 bases stayed unmatched. CDR3 DNA sequence: TGTGCCATCAGCCAGACAGGGGGCGAATCACCCCTCCACTTT. Its protein product is CAISQTGGESPLHF.

The chain uses TRBV19 and TRBJ1-2; TRBD1 aligns across 10 bases. Germline loops: CDR1 LNHDA, CDR2 SQIVND (reference sequence). J lost 6 bases, V lost 7 bases, and 11 bases had no gene match. The CDR3 totals 15 residues. CDR3: CASNDPGQGSDGYTF. The CDR3 DNA follows: TGTGCCAGTAACGATCCGGGACAGGGGTCTGATGGCTACACCTTC.

V is TRBV30 and J is TRBJ2-5, with a tentative D call TRBD2 (5 bases). CDR1 is GTSNPN and CDR2 is SVGIG in the germline V gene (reference sequence). Trimming removed 5 bases at V and 1 base at J, with 20 bases between. The CDR3 runs 16 residues. The DNA of the CDR3 is TGTGCCTGGGAAGCAAGGATGGCGGGTCTCCAAGAGACCCAGTACTTC. This translates into CAWEARMAGLQETQYF.

V is TRBV6-5 and J is TRBJ2-3; 7 positions match TRBD2. This CDR3 region has 13 residues. The junction had 0 bases not matched to a gene; V was cut back by 2 bases and J by 4 bases. Per germline, CDR1 MNHEY and CDR2 SVGAGI. CDR3 protein: CASSYGGADTQYF. CDR3 in DNA: TGTGCCAGCAGTTACGGGGGGGCAGATACGCAGTATTTT.

V is TRBV11-3 and J is TRBJ1-1; D is unresolved. V dropped 6 bases and J dropped 4 bases, with 18 bases sitting between them. In germline, CDR1 is SGHNT, CDR2 YENEEA. CDR3 length equals 15 residues. The CDR3 DNA reads TGTGCCAGCAGAGCTAAGGGCCGGGGATTCACTGAAGCTTTCTTT. Translating it yields CASRAKGRGFTEAFF.

This clone appeared a few times. The chain employs TRBV5-1 and TRBJ1-1; weak D call: TRBD1 (6 bases). Per the germline V gene, CDR1 is SGHRS and CDR2 is YFSETQ. CDR3 size: 14 residues. V lost 0 bases and J lost 5, with 11 bases in between. Here the CDR3 reads CASSLGAGETEAFF. The CDR3 region has the DNA TGCGCCAGCAGCTTGGGGGCAGGGGAGACTGAAGCTTTCTTT.

The chain links TRBV30 to TRBJ1-2; a weak D match, TRBD1 (5 bases). The CDR3 is made up of 15 amino acids. Germline loops: CDR1 GTSNPN, CDR2 SVGIG (reference sequence). With 0 bases removed from V and 5 bases from J, the gap between germline ends came to 16 bases. CDR3 sequence: CAWSVKDSGSYGYTF. The CDR3 nucleotides read TGTGCCTGGAGTGTCAAAGACAGCGGATCGTATGGCTACACCTTC.

V and J are TRBV7-6 and TRBJ2-6; no firm D call. Trimming pared 4 bases from V and 1 base from J, leaving 8 bases between. Germline CDR1 SGHVS, CDR2 FNYEAQ. The CDR3 runs 15 residues. The CDR3 sequence: CASSSDGSGANVLTF. DNA for the CDR3: TGTGCCAGCAGCTCAGACGGGTCTGGGGCCAACGTCCTGACTTTC.

The gene calls are TRBV25-1 and TRBJ1-1; D possibly corresponds to TRBD1 (6 bases). The length of the CDR3 is 14 residues. V was pared by 8 bases and J by 1 base, with 14 bases between. Germline V gives CDR1 MGHDK, CDR2 SYGVNS. The CDR3 sequence is CASGGGLPNTEAFF. In DNA form, the CDR3 reads TGTGCCAGCGGGGGGGGGCTGCCGAACACTGAAGCTTTCTTT.

The chain couples TRBV7-2 to TRBJ2-3; 8 nucleotides align to TRBD2. The V and J ends lost 3 bases and 4 bases, in that order; junction bases with no gene match: 6. The CDR3 totals 15 residues. Germline V lookup: CDR1 SGHTA, CDR2 FQGNSA. Written as DNA, the CDR3 is TGTGCCAGCAGCTTTAACGGGGGGGCTTCAGATACGCAGTATTTT. It is translated as CASSFNGGASDTQYF.

In this sample, this clone turned up once. The J gene is TRBJ2-3, the V gene TRBV5-1; D is unresolved. V was pared by 2 bases and J by 4 bases, with 11 bases between. This CDR3 comprises 14 residues. The V gene's germline CDR1 is SGHRS and CDR2 YFSETQ. The CDR3 coding sequence is TGCGCCAGCAGCTTAAGCAGAGAATCAGATACGCAGTATTTT. Translated: CASSLSRESDTQYF. The variable domain in full, with the rest retrieved from reference TRBV5-1 and TRBJ2-3, is KAGVTQTPRYLIKTRGQQVTLSCSPISGHRSVSWYQQTPGQGLQFLFEYFSETQRNKGNFPGRFSGRQFSNSRSEMNVSTLELGDSALYLCASSLSRESDTQYFGPGTRLTVL.

This chain joins TRBV4-3 and TRBJ1-2; TRBD1 is a possible D gene (6 bases). The length of the CDR3 is 14 residues. V lost 0 bases and J lost 8, with 13 bases in between. Germline V gene data show CDR1 as LGHNA and CDR2 as YSLEER. The CDR3 here is CASSQDLGAEGYTF. The CDR3, as DNA: TGCGCCAGCAGCCAAGATTTGGGGGCAGAAGGCTACACCTTC.

V gene TRBV28 combines with J gene TRBJ2-3; 13 bases match TRBD2. CDR1 and CDR2 (germline): MDHEN, SYDVKM. Trimming at V came to 6 bases and at J to 3 bases, leaving 9 bases not matched to a gene. The length of the CDR3 is 17 residues. CDR3 loop: CASSPRTSGGGTDTQYF. CDR3 DNA sequence: TGTGCCAGCAGCCCCCGGACTAGCGGGGGCGGGACAGATACGCAGTATTTT.

The chain recombines TRBV24-1 with TRBJ2-7; tentative D call: TRBD2 (7 bases). In germline, CDR1 is KGHDR, CDR2 SFDVKD. Trimming removed 1 base at V and 4 bases at J, with 16 bases between. CDR3 size: 16 residues. CDR3 DNA: TGTGCCACCAGTGATTTCATAGGGGGGGGTCTGTACGAGCAGTACTTC. It yields the protein CATSDFIGGGLYEQYF.

The chain recombines TRBV29-1 with TRBJ1-2; D remains unclear. Germline CDR1 is SQVTM and CDR2 is ANQGSEA. Between the trimmed V and J ends, which lost 4 bases and 4 bases, there was a span of 13 bases. The CDR3 runs 13 residues. CDR3 DNA sequence: TGCAGCGTTGCGGAGGGTCTCGGCTATGGCTACACCTTC. Translating gives CSVAEGLGYGYTF.

On this clone itself: The same CDR3 arises from other DNA sequences in this sample as well. This sequence joins TRBV5-1 and TRBJ1-6; maybe TRBD1 (6 bases). The CDR3 loop spans 14 amino acids. With 5 bases removed from V and 1 base from J, the gap between germline ends came to 7 bases. In germline, CDR1 is SGHRS, CDR2 YFSETQ. The CDR3 loop reads CASRGGSYNSPLHF. The CDR3 nucleotides read TGCGCCAGCAGAGGGGGGTCCTATAATTCACCCCTCCACTTT.

The chain has TRBV3-1 (or the pseudogene TRBV3-2) and TRBJ1-5, with unresolved D. Germline V gene lookup returns CDR1 LGHDT and CDR2 YNNKEL (reference sequence). V was shortened by 1 base and J by 5 bases, with 12 bases between the two germline ends. The CDR3 covers 15 residues. The CDR3 nucleotides are TGTGCCAGCAGCCAAGGGATAATAGGGCATCAGCCCCAGCATTTT. This encodes CASSQGIIGHQPQHF.